By sample fraction, the clone carrying this T cell receptor (delta chain) is large. Other DNA sequences of this sample code for an identical CDR3. TCRdb made new clone calls on the RT-PCR reads using CATT. Found here are a few thousand delta-chain clones, 1% to 1.5% of them singletons; the top ten hold 22%. Germline V gives CDR1 GEAIGNYY, CDR2 EKD. J was trimmed by 4 bases and V by 2 bases; bases with no gene match: 15. This CDR3 has 18 amino acids. The record originates from a study of gamma-delta T cells after stem cell transplantation. The sequencing input was gamma-delta T cells. This clonotype was obtained from a human donor. It is not recorded whose cells these are; they may come from a transplant donor. This chain joins TRDV2 and TRDJ1, with 10 bases fitting TRDD3. CDR3 in DNA: TGTGCCTGTGACAAATTGGTGGGGGATACCCCTTATGGCGATAAACTCATCTTT. Protein product: CACDKLVGDTPYGDKLIF.